What follows is one T cell receptor (beta chain) and its context. Trimming took off 0 bases at V and 5 bases at J, with 11 bases between the two ends. Per germline, CDR1 SGHTA and CDR2 FQGTGA. There are 15 residues in the CDR3. Unique molecular identifiers featured in how the TCRbeta library was prepared. TCRdb re-called the PCR reads through MiXCR, storing one row per CDR3 protein. The sample carries about 830,000 distinct CDR3 sequences, about 16% recorded once. These data belong to a study of T-cell reconstitution after alpha-beta-depleted transplantation in children. Sequencing was performed on PBMCs, mostly from graft donor cells, taken 360 days after TCRalphabeta/CD19-depleted stem cell transplant. The chain uses TRBV7-3 and TRBJ2-1, with D uncertain. This sequence originates from a male patient aged 5 to 17 who had a stem cell transplant for acute lymphoblastic leukemia, so the T cells may come from the graft donor. The CDR3 sequence is CASSLTPNGDNEQFF. CDR3 nucleotides: TGTGCCAGCAGCTTAACGCCAAATGGGGACAATGAGCAGTTCTTC. Full variable domain (remainder filled in from reference TRBV7-3 and TRBJ2-1): GAGVSQTPSNKVTEKGKYVELRCDPISGHTALYWYRQSLGQGPEFLIYFQGTGAADDSGLPNDRFFAVRPEGSVSTLKIQRTERGDSAVYLCASSLTPNGDNEQFFGPGTRLTVL.